The next 8 T cell receptor beta chains were all read from a single sample in a study of lymphopenia after photon versus proton radiotherapy (dated by TCRdb to the late 2010s). Preparation of the library involved the immunoSEQ multiplex PCR assay. TCRdb holds this immuneACCESS table with in-frame rearrangements only. Some clones are missing; in checked studies, unresolved V genes explain under half, and the rest has no known cause. The sample contains roughly 29,000 clones, roughly 87% of them found a single time. Together, the top ten hold around 50% of the sample. The sequencing used peripheral blood, collected from a patient treated with proton-based radiotherapy. These receptors were taken from a woman aged 60-75 years with cholangiocarcinoma. Some clones in this sample may be carry-over from other donors' samples.

The chain couples TRBV7-9 to TRBJ1-4, with D perhaps TRBD1 (5 bases). Germline V gene data show CDR1 as SEHNR and CDR2 as FQNEAQ (reference sequence). V was trimmed by 1 base and J by 3 bases, leaving 15 bases between them. The CDR3 has 17 residues. The CDR3 reads CASSLGQGRGANEKLFF. The CDR3 nucleotides are TGTGCCAGCAGCTTAGGCCAAGGCCGAGGGGCTAATGAAAAACTGTTTTTT.

This clone is a singleton in its sample. J is TRBJ1-6 and V is TRBV2; D is undetermined. V was pared by 6 bases and J by 0 bases, with 9 bases between. The CDR3 loop spans 15 amino acids. The germline CDR1 and CDR2 sequences are SNHLY and FYNNEI. CDR3: CASSQFSSYNSPLHF. CDR3 bases: TGTGCCAGCAGCCAATTTAGCTCCTATAATTCACCCCTCCACTTT.

The V gene is TRBV27, the J gene TRBJ1-5; 7 nucleotides agree with TRBD1. J lost 9 bases, V lost 5 bases, and 7 bases had no gene match. Germline CDR1 MNHEY, CDR2 SMNVEV (reference sequence). This CDR3 has 13 residues. The CDR3 is CASSPDRERPQHF. As DNA, the CDR3 is TGTGCCAGCAGTCCAGACAGGGAGCGGCCCCAGCATTTT.

V usage is TRBV4-1 and J usage is TRBJ2-7; 10 positions match TRBD1. Trimming at V came to 0 bases and at J to 9 bases, leaving 8 bases not matched to a gene. The V gene's germline CDR1 is MGHRA and CDR2 YSYEKL. The CDR3 consists of 15 residues. This CDR3 is CASSQEGDRGWVQYF. The CDR3 bases are TGCGCCAGCAGCCAAGAGGGGGACAGGGGATGGGTGCAGTACTTC.

This clone has a handful of counts. This chain joins TRBV6-1 and TRBJ1-2; D unresolved. Germline V gene lookup returns CDR1 MNHNS and CDR2 SASEGT. Trimming took 1 base from V and 5 from J, leaving 8 bases between them. The CDR3 is 13 amino acids. The CDR3 protein is CASSEVENYGYTF. The CDR3 bases are TGTGCCAGCAGTGAAGTAGAGAATTATGGCTACACCTTC.

The rearrangement links TRBV5-8 to TRBJ1-4, with TRBD1 as a possible D gene (6 bases). The germline V gene has CDR1 SGHTS and CDR2 YDEGEE. Trimming stripped 0 bases from V and 8 bases from J, with 11 bases between. CDR3 length: 14 residues. CDR3 sequence reads: CASSLAGAGEKLFF. DNA for the CDR3: TGTGCCAGCAGCTTGGCAGGGGCAGGGGAAAAACTGTTTTTT.

V gene TRBV19 combines with J gene TRBJ2-1; tentative D call: TRBD2 (7 bases). The CDR3 loop spans 12 amino acids. The V and J ends lost 7 bases and 8 bases respectively, with 12 bases between them. Germline V gene sequence: CDR1 LNHDA, CDR2 SQIVND (reference sequence). CDR3 residues: CASTLGGDEQFF. CDR3 nucleotides: TGTGCCAGTACCCTAGGGGGGGATGAGCAGTTCTTC.

This sequence joins TRBV19 and TRBJ1-1, with unresolved D. Germline V gene data show CDR1 as LNHDA and CDR2 as SQIVND (reference sequence). V lost 6 bases to trimming and J lost 1 base, with 12 bases between them. This CDR3 contains 14 residues. CDR3 coding DNA: TGTGCCAGTAGCCTTTGGGCAGCGAACACTGAAGCTTTCTTT. This gives the protein CASSLWAANTEAFF.